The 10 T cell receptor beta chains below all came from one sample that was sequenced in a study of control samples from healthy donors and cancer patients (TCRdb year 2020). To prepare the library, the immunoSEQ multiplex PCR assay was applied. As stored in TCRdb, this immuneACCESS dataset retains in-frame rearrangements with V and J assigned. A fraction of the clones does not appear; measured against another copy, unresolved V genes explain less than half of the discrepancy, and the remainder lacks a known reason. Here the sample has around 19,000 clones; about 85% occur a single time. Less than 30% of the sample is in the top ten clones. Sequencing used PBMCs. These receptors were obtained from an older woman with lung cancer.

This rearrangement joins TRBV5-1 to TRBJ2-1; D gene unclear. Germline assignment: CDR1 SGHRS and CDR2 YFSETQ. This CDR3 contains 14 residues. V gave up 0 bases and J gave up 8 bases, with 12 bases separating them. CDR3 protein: CASSLEDPRYEQFF. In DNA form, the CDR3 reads TGCGCCAGCAGCTTGGAGGACCCTAGGTATGAGCAGTTCTTC.

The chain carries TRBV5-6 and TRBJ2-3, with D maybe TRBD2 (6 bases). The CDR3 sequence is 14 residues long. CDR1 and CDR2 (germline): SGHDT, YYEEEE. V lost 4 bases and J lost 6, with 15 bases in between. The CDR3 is CASSRLASSDTQYF. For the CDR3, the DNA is TGTGCCAGCAGCCGTCTAGCGAGCAGCGATACGCAGTATTTT.

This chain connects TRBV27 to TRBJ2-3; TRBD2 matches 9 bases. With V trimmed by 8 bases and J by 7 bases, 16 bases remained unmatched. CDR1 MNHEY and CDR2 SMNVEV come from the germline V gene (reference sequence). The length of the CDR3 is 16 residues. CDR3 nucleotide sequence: TGTGCCAGCGGACTTCCTAGCGGGAATCACGTGAATACGCAGTATTTT. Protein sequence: CASGLPSGNHVNTQYF.

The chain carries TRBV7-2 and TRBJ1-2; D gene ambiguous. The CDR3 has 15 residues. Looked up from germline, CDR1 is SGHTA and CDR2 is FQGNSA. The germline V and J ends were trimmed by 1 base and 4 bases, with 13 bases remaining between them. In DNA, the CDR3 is TGTGCCAGCAGCTTAGTCGTCAGTTCTTCCTATGGCTACACCTTC. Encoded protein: CASSLVVSSSYGYTF.

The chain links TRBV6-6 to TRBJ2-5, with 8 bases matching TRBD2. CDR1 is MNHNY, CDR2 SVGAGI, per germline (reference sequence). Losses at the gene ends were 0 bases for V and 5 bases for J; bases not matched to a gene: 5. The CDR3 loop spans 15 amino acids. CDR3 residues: CASSYSSLAGETQYF. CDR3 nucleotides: TGTGCCAGCAGTTACTCGAGTCTAGCGGGTGAGACCCAGTACTTC.

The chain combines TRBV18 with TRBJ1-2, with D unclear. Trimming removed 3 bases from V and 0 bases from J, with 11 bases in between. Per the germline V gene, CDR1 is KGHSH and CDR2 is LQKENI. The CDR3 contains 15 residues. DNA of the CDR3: TGTGCCAGCTCACCCGCGGGAGATCCTAACTATGGCTACACCTTC. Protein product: CASSPAGDPNYGYTF. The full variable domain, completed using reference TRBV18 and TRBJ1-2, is NAGVMQNPRHLVRRRGQEARLRCSPMKGHSHVYWYRQLPEEGLKFMVYLQKENIIDESGMPKERFSAEFPKEGPSILRIQQVVRGDSAAYFCASSPAGDPNYGYTFGSGTRLTVV.

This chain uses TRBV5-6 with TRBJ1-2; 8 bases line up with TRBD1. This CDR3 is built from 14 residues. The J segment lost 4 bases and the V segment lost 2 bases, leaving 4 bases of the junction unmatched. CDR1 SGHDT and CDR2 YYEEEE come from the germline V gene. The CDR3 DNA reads TGTGCCAGCAGCTTAACAGGGGGAACCTATGGCTACACCTTC. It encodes CASSLTGGTYGYTF.

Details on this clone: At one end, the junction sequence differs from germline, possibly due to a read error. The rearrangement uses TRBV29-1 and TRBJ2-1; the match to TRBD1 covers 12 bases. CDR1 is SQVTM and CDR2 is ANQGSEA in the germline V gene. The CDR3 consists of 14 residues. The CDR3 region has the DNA TGCAGCGGCCGGGACAGGGGGCCAAACAAGGAGCAGTTCTTC. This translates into CSGRDRGPNKEQFF.

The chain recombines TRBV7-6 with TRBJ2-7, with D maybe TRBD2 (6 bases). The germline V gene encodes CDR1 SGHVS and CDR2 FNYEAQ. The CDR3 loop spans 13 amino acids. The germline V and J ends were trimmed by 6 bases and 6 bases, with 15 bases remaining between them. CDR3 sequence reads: CASRTGLTGEQYF. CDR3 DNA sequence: TGTGCCAGCAGAACGGGACTTACGGGCGAGCAGTACTTC.

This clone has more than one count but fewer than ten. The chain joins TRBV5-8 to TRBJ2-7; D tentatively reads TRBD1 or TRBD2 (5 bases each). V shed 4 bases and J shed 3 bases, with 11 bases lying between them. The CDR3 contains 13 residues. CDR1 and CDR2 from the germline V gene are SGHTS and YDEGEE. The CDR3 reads CASSPGTFYEQYF. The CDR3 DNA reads TGTGCCAGCAGCCCCGGGACCTTCTACGAGCAGTACTTC.